Sequencing of this TCR beta chain was carried out in a study of T-cell reconstitution after alpha-beta-depleted transplantation in children. Preparation of the TCRbeta library was carried out with unique molecular identifiers. TCRdb reprocessed the PCR reads via MiXCR and lists one record per CDR3 protein. The table includes about 540,000 distinct CDR3 sequences, around 16% detected once. V lost 2 bases and J lost 7; bases outside the gene matches: 9. Germline values: CDR1 DFQATT, CDR2 SNEGSKA (reference sequence). The CDR3 length is 17 residues. V usage is TRBV20-1 and J usage is TRBJ2-1; 15 bases fit TRBD2. Specimen: PBMCs from the stem cell graft donor, collected from the stem cell graft. This sequence was found in a human donor who donated a stem cell graft to a child with acute lymphoblastic leukemia. The CDR3 region is CSARNTDGLAGGNEQFF. The CDR3 bases are TGCAGTGCTAGAAATACGGACGGACTAGCGGGAGGGAATGAGCAGTTCTTC.